This T cell receptor beta chain is drawn from a study of identical twins. Broader study findings: Sharing of beta out-of-frame sequences by twins showed a weaker excess.

Note on this clonotype: The antigen is unknown.

A template switching step contributed a universal primer site, while unique molecular identifiers were present in the cDNA. TCRdb re-called the 5' RACE reads with MiXCR, one entry per CDR3 protein. Of 1,800,000 or so distinct CDR3 sequences in the sample, about 30% were seen once. The source material was cord blood. This receptor was taken from a newborn girl in good health.

This chain's CDR3 is CASSGTSSDQETQFF. CDR3 DNA: TGTGCCAGCAGCGGGACTAGCTCCGACCAAGAGACCCAGTTCTTC. This sequence joins TRBV2 and TRBJ2-5; 9 nucleotides agree with TRBD2. The assigned J gene may be wrong: the sequence end matches TRBJ2-1 better. This CDR3 has 15 amino acids. Germline assignment: CDR1 SNHLY and CDR2 FYNNEI.